A single sample gave rise to the 2 T cell receptor beta chains below, sequenced in a study of regulatory T cells in long-lasting Graves disease. Time point given: newly diagnosed GD, antithyroid drugs for less than 3 months. PBMC RNA served as the TCR library source. iRepertoire HTBI primers and Arm-PCR of CDR3 regions built TCR beta libraries. TCRdb reprocessed the multiplex PCR reads with MiXCR, giving one entry per CDR3 protein. Here the sample spans roughly 420,000 distinct CDR3 sequences, about 15% being singletons. The same data also went into a second study, on T cells in Graves' hyperthyroidism and ophthalmopathy.

The sample was peripheral blood mononuclear cells (PBMCs), taken at new diagnosis, from a patient treated with antithyroid drugs. All receptors derive from a woman between 18 and 29 years old with Graves disease.

This clonotype occurred many times. The chain uses TRBV6-5 and TRBJ2-5, with a tentative D call TRBD1 (6 bases). CDR3 length equals 16 residues. Between the trimmed V and J ends, which lost 2 bases and 1 base, there was a span of 14 bases. Looked up from germline, CDR1 is MNHEY and CDR2 is SVGAGI. CDR3 coding DNA: TGTGCCAGCAGTTACGGGGGCCAAATAGCCCAAGAGACCCAGTACTTC. Protein: CASSYGGQIAQETQYF.

Notes on this clonotype: This may be a read error, as it is one base from a much larger clone. This chain links TRBV28 with TRBJ2-1; TRBD2 might be the D (7 bases). The CDR3 consists of 15 residues. The germline CDR1 and CDR2 sequences are MDHEN and SYDVKM. CDR3 in amino acids: CAGSLRRGPYNEQFF. The CDR3 DNA sequence: TGTGCCGGCAGTTTAAGGCGGGGGCCCTACAATGAGCAGTTCTTC.